This T cell receptor beta chain emerged from a study of T cell repertoires and HLA-DP antigens. Study information: One stimulator alloantigen differed from self by one groove amino acid; the other by ten. Donors were two male and one female, aged 18-to-29 to 60-to-69. Sorted CD137+CD4+ samples averaged roughly 200 ng DNA; pre-culture CD4+ samples, approximately 1,200 ng.

With respect to this clone: What it binds is not known.

Deep-resolution sequencing targeted 150,000 to 200,000 T cell genomes in pre-culture CD4+ samples. The table came from immunoSEQ multiplex PCR; TCRdb's copy has only in-frame clones and leaves some out. The sample lists roughly 73,000 clones, about four fifths occurring once. Sequencing was performed on CD4+ T cells from PBMCs. This sequence originates from a man in his sixties in good health and CMV-seronegative.

The CDR3 nucleotides are TGTGCCAGCAGCTCACAAGGACAGGGTTCCAAGGAGACCCAGTACTTC. Residues: CASSSQGQGSKETQYF. The chain has TRBV11-3 and TRBJ2-5; 8 bases agree with TRBD1. The CDR3 length is 16 residues. Per the germline V gene, CDR1 is SGHNT and CDR2 is YENEEA. V dropped 4 bases and J dropped 5; count of bases not matched to a gene: 12.